Below, one T cell receptor (beta chain) is given with its context. The antigen is not known. The germline V gene encodes CDR1 SGHTS and CDR2 YDEGEE. The V gene lost 0 bases and the J gene lost 3 bases, with 9 bases spanning the gap. The CDR3 covers 14 residues. TCRdb's copy holds only in-frame clones and misses some; the assay was immunoSEQ multiplex PCR. The sample holds approximately 150,000 clones, just under 90% seen once. This specimen belongs to a study of T cell responses to AZD1222 COVID-19 vaccine. Findings and caveats of the study: Increases in Spike-specific TCR breadth and depth were seen after two AZD1222 doses.

The chain links TRBV5-8 to TRBJ1-1; D perhaps matches TRBD1 (6 bases). The material was peripheral blood, obtained 28 days after the second dose of the MenACWY control vaccine. The origin of this receptor is an adult who received the MenACWY meningococcal vaccine as a control. For the CDR3, the DNA is TGTGCCAGCAGCTTGGATGGGGGCTACACTGAAGCTTTCTTT. This gives the protein CASSLDGGYTEAFF.